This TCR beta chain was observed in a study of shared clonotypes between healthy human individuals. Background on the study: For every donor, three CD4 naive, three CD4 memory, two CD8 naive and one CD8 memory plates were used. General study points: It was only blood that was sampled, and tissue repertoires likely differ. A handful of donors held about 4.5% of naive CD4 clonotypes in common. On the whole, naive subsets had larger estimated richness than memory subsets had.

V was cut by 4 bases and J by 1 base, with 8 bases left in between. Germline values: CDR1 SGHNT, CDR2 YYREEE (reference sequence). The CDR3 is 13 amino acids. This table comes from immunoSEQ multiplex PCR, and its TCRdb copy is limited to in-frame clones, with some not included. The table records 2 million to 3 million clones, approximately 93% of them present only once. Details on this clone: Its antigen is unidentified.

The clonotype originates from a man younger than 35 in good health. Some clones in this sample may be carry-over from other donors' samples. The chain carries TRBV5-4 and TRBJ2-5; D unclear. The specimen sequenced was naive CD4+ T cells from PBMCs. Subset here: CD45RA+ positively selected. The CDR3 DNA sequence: TGTGCCAGCAGCCCGGAGAGCCAAGAGACCCAGTACTTC. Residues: CASSPESQETQYF.